The 24 T cell receptor beta chains in this list originate from one sample, sequenced in a study of early stage breast cancer tumors. The data were produced by immunoSEQ multiplex PCR, yet TCRdb's version contains in-frame clones alone and is incomplete. The repertoire includes roughly 58,000 clones, 90% to 95% of them detected once, and about 5% sits in the top ten. Sequenced: blood. Every receptor here comes from a person aged 65 to 85 with breast cancer.

V usage is TRBV25-1 and J usage is TRBJ1-4; D possibly corresponds to TRBD1 (5 bases). CDR1 is MGHDK, CDR2 SYGVNS, per germline. Trimming removed 1 base at V and 8 bases at J, with 14 bases between. This CDR3 contains 15 residues. The chain's CDR3 is CASSELSGIYEKLFF. The CDR3 nucleotides read TGTGCCAGCAGTGAATTATCAGGGATATACGAAAAACTGTTTTTT.

The chain's CDR3 is CATSRIGAGRNTEAFF. DNA for the CDR3: TGTGCCACCAGCAGGATAGGGGCAGGGCGGAACACTGAAGCTTTCTTT. The rearrangement uses TRBV15 and TRBJ1-1; possibly TRBD1 for D (5 bases). The germline V gene encodes CDR1 LNHNV and CDR2 YYDKDF (reference sequence). The V gene lost 3 bases and the J gene lost 1 base, with 15 bases spanning the gap. This CDR3 region has 16 residues.

The J gene is TRBJ1-6, the V gene TRBV10-1; weak D call: TRBD1 (6 bases). Trimming cost V 3 bases and J 6 bases, with 9 bases left between them. The germline V gene encodes CDR1 WNHNN and CDR2 SYGVQD (reference sequence). This CDR3 comprises 14 residues. The CDR3 is CASSEYRVNSPLHF. Written as DNA, the CDR3 is TGCGCCAGCAGTGAATACAGGGTTAATTCACCCCTCCACTTT.

In this sample, this clone turned up once. V is TRBV7-8 and J is TRBJ2-5; D is ambiguous. CDR1 is SGHVS, CDR2 FQNEAQ, per germline. The ends were cut back, 7 bases at V and 5 bases at J, with 11 bases in the middle. This CDR3 has 12 residues. DNA of the CDR3: TGTGCCAGCACCCCACGCGAGGAGACCCAGTACTTC. Its translation: CASTPREETQYF.

V gene TRBV19 combines with J gene TRBJ2-1; 10 bases line up with TRBD2. The CDR3 covers 17 residues. Germline V lookup: CDR1 LNHDA, CDR2 SQIVND (reference sequence). The V segment lost 5 bases and the J segment 0 bases; nucleotides outside the gene matches: 7. This CDR3 reads CASSAPGLATSYNEQFF. The CDR3 DNA reads TGTGCCAGTAGTGCCCCGGGACTAGCGACCTCCTACAATGAGCAGTTCTTC.

The rearrangement links TRBV25-1 to TRBJ2-1; maybe TRBD2 (6 bases). Trimming removed 1 base at V and 13 bases at J, with 17 bases between. This CDR3 spans 14 amino acids. The germline CDR1 and CDR2 sequences are MGHDK and SYGVNS. The CDR3 sequence is CASSELGVRDSQFF. The CDR3 coding sequence is TGTGCCAGCAGTGAATTAGGGGTACGGGACTCCCAGTTCTTC.

This chain links TRBV7-9 with TRBJ2-5; possible D gene TRBD1, 7 bases. Between the trimmed V and J ends, which lost 5 bases and 1 base, there was a span of 11 bases. The CDR3 has 14 amino acids. Germline V CDR1 and CDR2: SEHNR, FQNEAQ (reference sequence). The CDR3 bases are TGTGCCAGCAGCGCCCAGGGGGGCCAAGAGACCCAGTACTTC. It codes for CASSAQGGQETQYF.

CDR3 in amino acids: CASSLSGGTDTQYF. The CDR3 bases are TGTGCCAGCAGCTTGTCGGGAGGCACAGATACGCAGTATTTT. V usage is TRBV5-4 and J usage is TRBJ2-3; TRBD2 might be the D (6 bases). The CDR3 consists of 14 residues. Trimming shortened V by 1 base and J by 1 base, and 7 bases separated the two germline ends. The germline V gene encodes CDR1 SGHNT and CDR2 YYREEE (reference sequence).

The rearrangement uses TRBV7-6 and TRBJ2-1; 7 nucleotides line up with TRBD2. The ends lost 5 bases at V and 4 bases at J; junction bases unmatched: 8. The CDR3 has 15 residues. The germline CDR1 and CDR2 sequences are SGHVS and FNYEAQ. The CDR3 nucleotides are TGTGCCAGCAGCCGCGGGACTACCCCTTACAATGAGCAGTTCTTC. This encodes CASSRGTTPYNEQFF.

The V and J genes are TRBV11-2 and TRBJ1-2; D is undetermined. V was cut by 5 bases and J by 4 bases, with 8 bases left in between. Germline loops: CDR1 SGHAT, CDR2 FQNNGV. The CDR3 is 12 amino acids. Here the CDR3 reads CASSTPFYGYTF. The DNA for the CDR3 is TGTGCCAGCAGCACTCCTTTCTATGGCTACACCTTC.

The rearrangement links TRBV9 to TRBJ2-5, with D unresolved. The germline V and J ends were trimmed by 1 base and 2 bases, with 9 bases remaining between them. The CDR3 covers 14 residues. Germline V gene lookup returns CDR1 SGDLS and CDR2 YYNGEE. The CDR3 sequence: CASSVSPVQETQYF. The CDR3 bases are TGTGCCAGCAGCGTATCCCCGGTACAAGAGACCCAGTACTTC. Full variable domain (remainder filled in from reference TRBV9 and TRBJ2-5): DSGVTQTPKHLITATGQRVTLRCSPRSGDLSVYWYQQSLDQGLQFLIQYYNGEERAKGNILERFSAQQFPDLHSELNLSSLELGDSALYFCASSVSPVQETQYFGPGTRLLVL.

CDR3 sequence (DNA): TGTGCCAGCAGTGAAACGACTAGCAGAGACACAGATACGCAGTATTTT. Translation gives CASSETTSRDTDTQYF. The rearrangement joins TRBV6-1 to TRBJ2-3; TRBD2 matches 7 bases. This CDR3 spans 16 amino acids. Germline CDR1 MNHNS, CDR2 SASEGT. The V and J ends lost 2 bases and 2 bases, in that order; junction bases with no gene match: 7.

The gene calls are TRBV2 and TRBJ2-1; TRBD2 matches at 14 bases. Germline V gives CDR1 SNHLY, CDR2 FYNNEI. J lost 6 bases, V lost 1 base, and 2 bases had no gene match. The CDR3 length is 16 residues. The CDR3 nucleotides are TGTGCCAGCAGTGAAGGACTAGCGGGAGGGTTCAATGAGCAGTTCTTC. It translates to CASSEGLAGGFNEQFF.

The chain employs TRBV28 and TRBJ1-1; D is uncertain. V lost 6 bases and J 5 bases, leaving 10 bases between the germline ends. This CDR3 region has 12 residues. The V gene's germline CDR1 is MDHEN and CDR2 SYDVKM. CDR3 nucleotide sequence: TGTGCCAGCAGAATTTACGGGACTGAAGCTTTCTTT. It yields the protein CASRIYGTEAFF.

The chain recombines TRBV7-2 with TRBJ2-7; the match to TRBD2 covers 10 bases. The V gene's germline CDR1 is SGHTA and CDR2 FQGNSA. This CDR3 comprises 15 residues. Losses at the gene ends were 5 bases for V and 4 bases for J; bases not matched to a gene: 8. The CDR3 spells CASSAGLANRYEQYF. As DNA, the CDR3 is TGTGCCAGCAGCGCGGGACTAGCGAACCGATACGAGCAGTACTTC.

The rearrangement joins TRBV7-6 to TRBJ1-4; 7 bases match TRBD1. Germline CDR1 reads SGHVS; CDR2 reads FNYEAQ. J was trimmed by 8 bases and V by 5 bases; bases with no gene match: 11. The CDR3 is 15 residues long. This chain's CDR3 is CASSPRDSAWEKLFF. The CDR3, as DNA: TGTGCCAGCAGCCCAAGGGACAGCGCATGGGAAAAACTGTTTTTT. The entire variable domain, with the rest obtained from reference TRBV7-6 and TRBJ1-4, is as follows: GAGVSQSPRYKVTKRGQDVALRCDPISGHVSLYWYRQALGQGPEFLTYFNYEAQQDKSGLPNDRFSAERPEGSISTLTIQRTEQRDSAMYRCASSPRDSAWEKLFFGSGTQLSVL.

The rearrangement links TRBV6-5 to TRBJ2-5; TRBD2 matches 8 bases. The CDR3 length is 13 residues. J was trimmed by 7 bases and V by 5 bases; bases with no gene match: 6. In germline, CDR1 is MNHEY, CDR2 SVGAGI. CDR3: CASSPGLDLTQYF. CDR3 bases: TGTGCCAGCAGTCCGGGACTAGATCTGACCCAGTACTTC.

V gene TRBV7-9 combines with J gene TRBJ2-2; 10 bases are shared with TRBD2. CDR1 is SEHNR and CDR2 is FQNEAQ in the germline V gene (reference sequence). The CDR3 contains 17 residues. J lost 7 bases, V lost 0 bases, and 8 bases had no gene match. The CDR3 region has the DNA TGTGCCAGCAGCTTAGCGGCTAGCGGGGGCAGCGTCGGGGAGCTGTTTTTT. This encodes CASSLAASGGSVGELFF. Combining the CDR3 with reference TRBV7-9 and TRBJ2-2 gives the whole variable domain DTGVSQNPRHKITKRGQNVTFRCDPISEHNRLYWYRQTLGQGPEFLTYFQNEAQLEKSRLLSDRFSAERPKGSFSTLEIQRTEQGDSAMYLCASSLAASGGSVGELFFGEGSRLTVL.

CDR3 protein: CASSYLGGTEAFF. CDR3 bases: TGTGCCAGCAGTTACTTGGGGGGCACTGAAGCTTTCTTT. The rearrangement joins TRBV6-5 to TRBJ1-1, with a possible D match to TRBD1 (5 bases). The CDR3 spans 13 residues. CDR1 is MNHEY and CDR2 is SVGAGI in the germline V gene. V lost 1 base to trimming and J lost 4 bases, with 7 bases between them.

The rearrangement uses TRBV28 and TRBJ1-2; TRBD1 matches at 11 bases. The germline V gene encodes CDR1 MDHEN and CDR2 SYDVKM. The CDR3 is made up of 16 amino acids. V lost 6 bases to trimming and J lost 3 bases; unmatched junction nucleotides: 9. The CDR3 DNA reads as TGTGCCAGCAGATCTCGGGACAGGGGGGGTGACTATGGCTACACCTTC. This sequence encodes CASRSRDRGGDYGYTF.

This clone was seen more than once but under ten times. J is TRBJ1-2 and V is TRBV6-1; D is unclear. The CDR3 totals 15 residues. Trimming took off 0 bases at V and 4 bases at J, with 12 bases between the two ends. Per germline, CDR1 MNHNS and CDR2 SASEGT. The CDR3 bases are TGTGCCAGCAGTGAAGCGCTGGGCCAGTCCTATGGCTACACCTTC. As protein: CASSEALGQSYGYTF.

The chain recombines TRBV7-9 with TRBJ2-1; the match to TRBD2 covers 11 bases. This CDR3 is 15 amino acids long. V lost 5 bases and J lost 4; bases outside the gene matches: 4. The germline V gene has CDR1 SEHNR and CDR2 FQNEAQ (reference sequence). The CDR3 nucleotides read TGTGCCAGCAGCCAACTAGCGGGGGCGTACAATGAGCAGTTCTTC. Its translation is CASSQLAGAYNEQFF.

This clone was counted a few times. This chain links TRBV4-2 with TRBJ1-5; 10 positions match TRBD1. The CDR3 extends over 17 amino acids. Per germline, CDR1 LGHNA and CDR2 YNFKEQ. The V gene end was trimmed by 0 bases and the J gene end by 3 bases; junction bases not matched to a gene: 5. The CDR3 sequence: CASSQDADRGANQPQHF. Written as DNA, the CDR3 is TGTGCCAGCAGCCAAGATGCGGACAGGGGGGCCAATCAGCCCCAGCATTTT.

CDR3 in DNA: TGTGCCAGCAGCTTTTCTGTGGGGAGTGAAGAGACCCAGTACTTC. Its translation: CASSFSVGSEETQYF. The gene calls are TRBV11-2 and TRBJ2-5; possibly TRBD2 for D (5 bases). This CDR3 spans 15 amino acids. Trimming pared 3 bases from V and 3 bases from J, leaving 14 bases between. Germline-derived CDR1 and CDR2 are SGHAT and FQNNGV.